Following are 2 T cell receptor beta chains from one sample sequenced in a study of CD8+ T cells in alopecia areata (dated by TCRdb to 2017 to 2018). The method was the immunoSEQ multiplex PCR assay. RNA was extracted from all samples and reverse transcribed into cDNA, which served as template for TCR sequencing. This immuneACCESS table, as held by TCRdb, lists in-frame sequences with V and J called but not all clones. Of the missing ones, under half trace to an unresolved V gene in checked studies; the others have no known cause. Here the sample has 200,000 to 250,000 clones; 57% occur a single time. 0.4% to 0.55% of the sample comes from the top ten. This specimen's time point label, per the study, means: baseline before oral tofacitinib. Sequencing used CD4+ T cells sorted from blood, obtained at week 0. The receptor source for this set is a human donor with alopecia areata.

Details on this clone: This specimen includes other DNA sequences encoding the same CDR3. The gene calls are TRBV7-9 and TRBJ1-1; TRBD1 might be the D (6 bases). V shed 2 bases and J shed 5 bases, with 9 bases lying between them. Germline loops: CDR1 SEHNR, CDR2 FQNEAQ (reference sequence). The CDR3 has 13 residues. The CDR3 DNA follows: TGTGCCAGCAGCTTACAGGGGTATACTGAAGCTTTCTTT. Protein sequence: CASSLQGYTEAFF.

The chain links TRBV4-2 to TRBJ1-5; 7 bases align to TRBD1. The CDR3 sequence is 15 residues long. Trimming took 2 bases from V and 6 from J; bases not matched to a gene: 7. Germline CDR1 LGHNA, CDR2 YNFKEQ. CDR3 nucleotide sequence: TGTGCCAGCAGCCAACCAGACAGGGTTGGTCAGCCCCAGCATTTT. Amino acids: CASSQPDRVGQPQHF.